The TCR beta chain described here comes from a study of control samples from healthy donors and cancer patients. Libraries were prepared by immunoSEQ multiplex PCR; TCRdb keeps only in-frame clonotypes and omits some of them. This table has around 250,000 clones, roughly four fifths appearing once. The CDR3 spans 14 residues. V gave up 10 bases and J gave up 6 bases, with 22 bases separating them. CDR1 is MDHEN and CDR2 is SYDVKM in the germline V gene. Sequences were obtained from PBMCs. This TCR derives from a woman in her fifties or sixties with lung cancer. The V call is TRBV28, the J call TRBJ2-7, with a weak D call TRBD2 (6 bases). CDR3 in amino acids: CATQLLASLGEQYF. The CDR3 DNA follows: TGTGCCACCCAATTACTAGCATCCTTGGGCGAGCAGTACTTC.